The 29 T cell receptor beta chains presented below share a single source sample, sequenced in a study of post-analysis software for immune sequencing data (dated by TCRdb to about 2015). Study-wide conclusions, independent of this receptor: Roughly 5 TRBV segments, including TRBV5-6, TRBV5-1 and TRBV20-1, were significantly more frequent in patients than controls.

Libraries were made using PCR. TCRdb records Illumina HiSeq 2500 as the sequencer. Unique molecular identifiers were incorporated into TCR beta cDNA libraries to reduce PCR and sequencing biases. TCRdb reprocessed the public reads (quality trimming at Q25 with fastp, clone calling with MiXCR) and kept in-frame beta chains. Rows matching on CDR3 protein sequence are summarized as one entry with the most common DNA and genes. The sample contains about 680,000 distinct CDR3 sequences, 55% to 70% of them found a single time. The top ten hold 10% to 12% of the sample. No antigens are known for them. Sequenced input: blood. The source is a girl aged 2 to 9 with multiple sclerosis.

This clonotype was observed a handful of times. The V call is TRBV29-1, the J call TRBJ1-2; the D is unclear. Germline CDR1 reads SQVTM; CDR2 reads ANQGSEA. This CDR3 is built from 8 residues. Trimming took off 7 bases at V and 8 bases at J, with 5 bases between the two ends. CDR3 sequence reads: CSGEGYTF. The CDR3 bases are TGCAGCGGGGAGGGCTACACCTTC. The full variable domain, with the rest looked up from reference TRBV29-1 and TRBJ1-2, is SAVISQKPSRDICQRGTSLTIQCQVDSQVTMMFWYRQQPGQSLTLIATANQGSEATYESGFVIDKFPISRPNLTFSTLTVSNMSPEDSSIYLCSGEGYTFGSGTRLTVV.

The V and J genes are TRBV20-1 and TRBJ2-5; D ambiguous. Trimming left V 2 bases short and J 1 base short, with 5 bases between. This CDR3 is built from 12 residues. Germline-derived CDR1 and CDR2 are DFQATT and SNEGSKA (reference sequence). The CDR3 region is CSARLFQETQYF. CDR3 DNA sequence: TGCAGTGCTAGACTATTCCAAGAGACCCAGTACTTC.

This clonotype was counted many times. The chain carries TRBV7-2 and TRBJ1-5; TRBD1 aligns across 7 bases. The CDR3 spans 16 residues. Losses at the gene ends were 3 bases for V and 1 base for J; bases not matched to a gene: 6. Germline V gene sequence: CDR1 SGHTA, CDR2 FQGNSA. The CDR3 loop is CASSFTGVGSNQPQHF. CDR3 in DNA: TGTGCCAGCAGCTTTACAGGGGTGGGGAGCAATCAGCCCCAGCATTTT.

The V call is TRBV5-1, the J call TRBJ2-4; 16 bases agree with TRBD2. CDR1 and CDR2 (germline): SGHRS, YFSETQ. The CDR3 consists of 21 residues. Unmatched junction bases numbered 14, after V lost 3 bases and J lost 2 bases. CDR3 bases: TGCGCCAGCAGCTCCACCGTCTGGGGACTAGCGGGAGGGGTGACCAAAAACATTCAGTACTTC. Residues: CASSSTVWGLAGGVTKNIQYF.

The count of this clonotype is one. The rearrangement uses TRBV5-1 and TRBJ2-1; TRBD2 matches 7 bases. CDR3 length: 14 residues. V gave up 4 bases and J gave up 7 bases; unmatched junction bases: 8. Germline V lookup: CDR1 SGHRS, CDR2 YFSETQ. The CDR3 is CASSGGVGTNEQFF. As DNA, the CDR3 is TGCGCCAGCAGCGGGGGGGTCGGGACGAATGAGCAGTTCTTC.

V gene TRBV12-3 or TRBV12-4 combines with J gene TRBJ1-5, with D possibly matching TRBD1 (6 bases). The V end was cut by 6 bases, the J end by 0 bases, with 12 bases between. The CDR3 extends over 15 amino acids. CDR3 DNA sequence: TGTGCCAGCAGCCAGACGGACAGTAGCAATCAGCCCCAGCATTTT. Amino acid sequence: CASSQTDSSNQPQHF.

This rearrangement joins TRBV7-2 to TRBJ2-1; 8 bases match TRBD2. The trim removed 1 base at V and 4 bases at J, leaving 6 bases unmatched. This CDR3 comprises 16 residues. Germline V lookup: CDR1 SGHTA, CDR2 FQGNSA. CDR3 protein: CASSLGTSGYYNEQFF. The CDR3 DNA follows: TGTGCCAGCAGCTTAGGTACTAGCGGATATTACAATGAGCAGTTCTTC.

The J gene is TRBJ1-2, the V gene TRBV3-1; D not resolved. The length of the CDR3 is 14 residues. The germline V gene encodes CDR1 LGHDT and CDR2 YNNKEL (reference sequence). V lost 0 bases and J 6 bases, leaving 11 bases between the germline ends. CDR3 bases: TGTGCCAGCAGCCAAGATACCCAAAGGGATGGCTACACCTTC. Amino acid sequence: CASSQDTQRDGYTF.

The chain couples TRBV20-1 to TRBJ2-3; no clear D. Germline loops: CDR1 DFQATT, CDR2 SNEGSKA (reference sequence). V lost 5 bases and J 3 bases, leaving 15 bases between the germline ends. The CDR3 runs 14 residues. The CDR3 bases are TGCAGTGCTGATGGACCATTCGAGACAGATACGCAGTATTTT. Its protein product is CSADGPFETDTQYF.

The rearrangement uses TRBV5-1 and TRBJ2-7; D is uncertain. V lost 2 bases and J lost 5, with 11 bases in between. This CDR3 is built from 13 residues. Germline values: CDR1 SGHRS, CDR2 YFSETQ. The CDR3: CASSLQDPNEQYF. The CDR3 nucleotides are TGCGCCAGCAGCTTACAAGACCCCAACGAGCAGTACTTC.

The V call is TRBV4-3, the J call TRBJ1-1; no firm D call. Trimming took off 3 bases at V and 1 base at J, with 9 bases between the two ends. The length of the CDR3 is 14 residues. From germline, CDR1 is LGHNA and CDR2 YSLEER. The CDR3 region is CASSQTVTNTEAFF. In nucleotides, the CDR3 is TGCGCCAGCAGCCAGACCGTTACGAACACTGAAGCTTTCTTT.

This chain links TRBV27 with TRBJ2-7, with D uncertain. The CDR3 extends over 13 amino acids. Germline CDR1 and CDR2: MNHEY and SMNVEV (reference sequence). Trimming removed 3 bases at V and 7 bases at J, with 13 bases between. Written as DNA, the CDR3 is TGTGCCAGCAGTTTGTCCGCTTACAATGAGCAGTACTTC. Translated: CASSLSAYNEQYF.

The chain has TRBV5-1 and TRBJ2-3, with 12 bases matching TRBD1. CDR3 size: 16 residues. Trimming took 4 bases from V and 4 from J; bases not matched to a gene: 7. Germline loops: CDR1 SGHRS, CDR2 YFSETQ. The CDR3 DNA sequence: TGCGCCAGCAGCGCAGCTGGGACAGGGGGCGCAGATACGCAGTATTTT. It translates to CASSAAGTGGADTQYF.

This chain connects TRBV14 to TRBJ2-1; D gene uncertain. The germline V gene has CDR1 SGHDN and CDR2 FVKESK. V lost 0 bases, J lost 3 bases, and 9 bases lay in between. This CDR3 comprises 15 residues. CDR3 region: CASSQDIGSYNEQFF. The CDR3 region has the DNA TGTGCCAGCAGCCAAGATATCGGAAGCTACAATGAGCAGTTCTTC.

The chain has TRBV5-5 and TRBJ2-1; 9 nucleotides agree with TRBD1. The CDR3 totals 15 residues. The V and J ends lost 4 bases and 3 bases, in that order; junction bases with no gene match: 5. Germline CDR1 reads SGHKS; CDR2 reads YYEKEE (reference sequence). The CDR3 DNA reads as TGTGCCAGCAGCATAGGGGGACAGGGCTACAATGAGCAGTTCTTC. Protein sequence: CASSIGGQGYNEQFF. The full variable domain, its missing parts supplied by reference TRBV5-5 and TRBJ2-1, is DAGVTQSPTHLIKTRGQQVTLRCSPISGHKSVSWYQQVLGQGPQFIFQYYEKEERGRGNFPDRFSARQFPNYSSELNVNALLLGDSALYLCASSIGGQGYNEQFFGPGTRLTVL.

The chain combines TRBV6-1 with TRBJ2-1, with TRBD2 identical over 7 bases. The J segment lost 4 bases and the V segment lost 11 bases, leaving 8 bases of the junction unmatched. The CDR3 runs 13 residues. From germline, CDR1 is MNHNS and CDR2 SASEGT. The CDR3 sequence: CAGGWGGYNEQFF. The CDR3 nucleotides read TGTGCCGGAGGCTGGGGGGGTTACAATGAGCAGTTCTTC.

The genes are TRBV4-1 and TRBJ1-1, with 11 bases matching TRBD1. This CDR3 has 16 amino acids. Trimming removed 6 bases from V and 1 base from J; junction bases left unmatched: 7. The germline V gene has CDR1 MGHRA and CDR2 YSYEKL. For the CDR3, the DNA is TGCGCCAGCAGGCTTCATGGACAGGGGGCGAACACTGAAGCTTTCTTT. This encodes CASRLHGQGANTEAFF.

The chain employs TRBV30 and TRBJ2-3; D is unresolved. V was cut by 0 bases and J by 0 bases, with 10 bases left in between. The germline V gene encodes CDR1 GTSNPN and CDR2 SVGIG (reference sequence). This CDR3 is built from 15 residues. Here the CDR3 reads CAWSVTTKSTDTQYF. The CDR3 nucleotides read TGTGCCTGGAGTGTAACCACGAAGAGCACAGATACGCAGTATTTT.

This clonotype was seen only a few times. The V and J genes are TRBV5-1 and TRBJ2-1; D is possibly TRBD1 or TRBD2 (5 bases each). V lost 6 bases and J lost 2, with 15 bases in between. CDR3 size: 15 residues. Looked up from germline, CDR1 is SGHRS and CDR2 is YFSETQ. The CDR3 sequence: CASTTGTPTYNEQFF. The DNA for the CDR3 is TGCGCCAGCACCACTGGGACCCCTACCTACAATGAGCAGTTCTTC.

V gene TRBV7-9 combines with J gene TRBJ1-2, with D unresolved. Trimming shortened V by 1 base and J by 5 bases, and 8 bases separated the two germline ends. The germline CDR1 and CDR2 sequences are SEHNR and FQNEAQ (reference sequence). CDR3 size: 13 residues. The CDR3 DNA follows: TGTGCCAGCAGCTTAGAAGAGGAGTATGGCTACACCTTC. It translates to CASSLEEEYGYTF.

This sequence joins TRBV6-1 and TRBJ2-1; perhaps D is TRBD1 or TRBD2 (6 bases each). In germline, CDR1 is MNHNS, CDR2 SASEGT. The V gene lost 7 bases and the J gene lost 6 bases, with 19 bases spanning the gap. The CDR3 has 15 amino acids. The CDR3 nucleotides read TGTGCCAGCACTTCCCTCGGGGGCCTAACCAATGAGCAGTTCTTC. Its translation is CASTSLGGLTNEQFF.

V usage is TRBV20-1 and J usage is TRBJ2-1; 13 bases fit TRBD2. Germline CDR1 DFQATT, CDR2 SNEGSKA (reference sequence). Trimming removed 6 bases from V and 10 bases from J; junction bases left unmatched: 9. There are 14 residues in the CDR3. CDR3 sequence reads: CSAVGLAGFEEQFF. CDR3 DNA: TGCAGTGCAGTGGGACTAGCGGGGTTTGAGGAGCAGTTCTTC.

This rearrangement joins TRBV2 to TRBJ2-1; D gene ambiguous. CDR1 SNHLY and CDR2 FYNNEI come from the germline V gene. This CDR3 spans 12 amino acids. Trimming cost V 5 bases and J 7 bases, with 9 bases left between them. CDR3 loop: CASSYTENEQFF. In DNA, the CDR3 is TGTGCCAGCAGTTATACCGAGAATGAGCAGTTCTTC.

The rearrangement uses TRBV2 and TRBJ2-5, with D perhaps given as TRBD1 or TRBD2 (6 bases each). V lost 10 bases to trimming and J lost 7 bases, with 19 bases between them. This CDR3 has 13 residues. The germline CDR1 and CDR2 sequences are SNHLY and FYNNEI. The CDR3, as DNA: TGTGCCACCATGCGGGACAAAGGAGGGACCCAGTACTTC. This gives the protein CATMRDKGGTQYF.

This chain connects TRBV7-9 to TRBJ2-5; TRBD1 aligns across 9 bases. The CDR3 extends over 16 amino acids. V lost 1 base to trimming and J lost 11 bases; unmatched junction nucleotides: 14. From germline, CDR1 is SEHNR and CDR2 FQNEAQ (reference sequence). CDR3 loop: CASSLVKQGAVKEQYF. The CDR3 DNA reads as TGTGCCAGCAGCTTAGTCAAACAGGGGGCGGTGAAAGAGCAGTACTTC.

The chain employs TRBV20-1 and TRBJ2-7; 11 bases map to TRBD2. CDR1 and CDR2 (germline): DFQATT, SNEGSKA (reference sequence). The J segment lost 7 bases and the V segment lost 6 bases, leaving 8 bases of the junction unmatched. This CDR3 comprises 13 residues. The CDR3 DNA sequence: TGCAGTGCGTCGAAGCTAGCGGGAGGTGAGCAGTACTTC. Translating gives CSASKLAGGEQYF.

In its sample, this clonotype was seen a few times. V and J are TRBV5-1 and TRBJ2-3; D remains ambiguous. The germline V gene encodes CDR1 SGHRS and CDR2 YFSETQ. Trimming took 5 bases from V and 4 from J, leaving 14 bases between them. The CDR3 spans 14 residues. The CDR3 reads CASRSPGPSDTQYF. The CDR3 coding sequence is TGCGCCAGCAGAAGCCCTGGCCCCTCAGATACGCAGTATTTT.

This CDR3 reads CASSLPGQERKGYTF. CDR3 DNA: TGTGCCAGCAGCCTCCCCGGACAGGAGCGGAAAGGCTACACCTTC. The gene calls are TRBV7-2 and TRBJ1-2; 7 nucleotides align to TRBD1. V lost 5 bases and J lost 8; bases outside the gene matches: 14. The CDR3 contains 15 residues. Per germline, CDR1 SGHTA and CDR2 FQGNSA.

The V and J genes are TRBV15 and TRBJ2-4; D is possibly TRBD1 (5 bases). The CDR3 runs 16 residues. V lost 0 bases and J lost 4, with 13 bases in between. Germline V CDR1 and CDR2: LNHNV, YYDKDF (reference sequence). The CDR3 DNA reads as TGTGCCACCAGCAGAGACTCGGGCGCAGGGAAAAACATTCAGTACTTC. Amino acid sequence: CATSRDSGAGKNIQYF.